The present T cell receptor beta chain was sequenced within a study of human T cells and chemical hapten exposure. Authors' methods: Sampled TCR counts reached a median of approximately 100,000 per sample, with values ranging from about 23,224 to 700,000. TCRdb used MiXCR to reprocess the RACE reads, holding one entry per CDR3 protein. For this entry, the V and J calls and clone size follow TCRdb and not the study's own pipeline. The sample lists tens of thousands of distinct CDR3 sequences; 8.5% to 10% were seen once. A word on this clonotype: Its target is unknown.

The CDR3 is 19 amino acids. V gave up 4 bases and J gave up 0 bases, with 19 bases separating them. Germline assignment: CDR1 SGHVS and CDR2 FQNEAQ. Time point given: patch test 2, 6 weeks after DPC sensitization. Noted treatment: therapeutic diphenylcyclopropenone sensitization with weekly scalp DPC. Study observations and caveats: PT1 expanded TCR counts correlated positively with patch test score. DPC sensitization produced no change in TCRs with frequency above 1 in 1000.

The chain combines TRBV7-8 with TRBJ1-6; perhaps TRBD1 as D (5 bases). The sample here was whole blood, taken in connection with sensitization to the hapten diphenylcyclopropenone (DPC). This clonotype originated in a woman between 45 and 65 years old with alopecia areata. Some clones in this sample may be carry-over from other donors' samples. The CDR3 reads CASSSLRVAGSSYNSPLHF. CDR3 DNA sequence: TGTGCCAGCAGCTCGCTTAGGGTAGCAGGGAGCTCCTATAATTCACCCCTCCACTTT.